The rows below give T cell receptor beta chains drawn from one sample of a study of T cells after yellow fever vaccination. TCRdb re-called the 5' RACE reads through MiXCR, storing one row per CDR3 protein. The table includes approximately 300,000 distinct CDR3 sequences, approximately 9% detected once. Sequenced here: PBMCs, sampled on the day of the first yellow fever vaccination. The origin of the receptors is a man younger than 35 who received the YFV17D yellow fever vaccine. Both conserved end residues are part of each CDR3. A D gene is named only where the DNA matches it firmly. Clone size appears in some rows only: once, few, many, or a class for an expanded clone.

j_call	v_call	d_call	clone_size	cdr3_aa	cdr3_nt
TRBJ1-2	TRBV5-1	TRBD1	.	CASSLVAGGLRGYTF	TGCGCCAGCAGCTTGGTGGCAGGGGGGCTCCGCGGCTACACCTTC
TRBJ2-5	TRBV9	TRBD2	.	CASSRDTSGGKTQYF	TGTGCCAGCAGCCGAGACACTAGCGGGGGGAAGACCCAGTACTTC
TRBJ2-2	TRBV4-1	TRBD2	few	CASSHRARESGTSGGTGELFF	TGCGCCAGCAGCCATCGCGCTAGGGAATCAGGGACTAGCGGAGGTACCGGGGAGCTGTTTTTT
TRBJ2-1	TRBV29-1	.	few	CSVEGVRSGRNNEQFF	TGCAGCGTTGAAGGGGTTCGGTCAGGGAGGAACAATGAGCAGTTCTTC
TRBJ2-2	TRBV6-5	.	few	CASSSRTDTGELFF	TGTGCCAGCAGTTCGCGGACAGACACCGGGGAGCTGTTTTTT
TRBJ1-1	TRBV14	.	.	CASSQEPRGENTEAFF	TGTGCCAGCAGCCAAGAACCCCGGGGGGAGAACACTGAAGCTTTCTTT
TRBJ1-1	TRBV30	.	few	CAWSITGGVTEAFF	TGTGCCTGGAGCATAACCGGGGGAGTCACTGAAGCTTTCTTT
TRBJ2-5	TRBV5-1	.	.	CASSGLGGIETQYF	TGCGCCAGCAGCGGACTTGGGGGGATCGAGACCCAGTACTTC
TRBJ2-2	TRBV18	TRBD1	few	CASSRDRGPNTGELFF	TGTGCCAGCTCGCGGGACAGGGGGCCGAACACCGGGGAGCTGTTTTTT
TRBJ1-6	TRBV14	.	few	CASSLIRGTSSYNSPLHF	TGTGCCAGCAGCTTAATAAGGGGAACCAGCTCCTATAATTCACCCCTCCACTTT
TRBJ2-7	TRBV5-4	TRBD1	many	CASSHRQGANEQYF	TGTGCCAGCAGCCATCGACAGGGGGCAAATGAGCAGTACTTC
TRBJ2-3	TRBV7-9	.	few	CASSDGQGSDTQYF	TGTGCCAGCAGCGACGGCCAGGGTTCAGATACGCAGTATTTT
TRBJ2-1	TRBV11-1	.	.	CASSFTSLGGEQFF	TGTGCCAGCAGCTTCACGAGCCTAGGAGGTGAGCAGTTCTTC
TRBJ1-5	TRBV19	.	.	CASAFRVNNQPQHF	TGTGCCAGCGCTTTCCGGGTAAACAATCAGCCCCAGCATTTT
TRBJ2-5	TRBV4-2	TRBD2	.	CASSQIPLAGALQETQYF	TGTGCCAGCAGCCAAATTCCCCTAGCGGGGGCCTTACAAGAGACCCAGTACTTC
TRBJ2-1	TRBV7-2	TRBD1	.	CASSRGQGLYNEQFF	TGTGCCAGCAGCCGGGGACAGGGGTTATACAATGAGCAGTTCTTC
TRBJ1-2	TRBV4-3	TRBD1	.	CASSQAHRGQEGYTF	TGCGCCAGCAGCCAAGCGCACAGGGGGCAGGAAGGCTACACCTTC
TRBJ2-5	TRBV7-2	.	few	CASSYYSQETQYF	TGTGCCAGCAGCTATTACAGTCAAGAGACCCAGTACTTC
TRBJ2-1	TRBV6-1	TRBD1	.	CASSLRGNNEQFF	TGTGCCAGCAGTCTCAGGGGGAACAATGAGCAGTTCTTC
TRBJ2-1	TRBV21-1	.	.	CASSKNPGPTRNEQFF	TGTGCCAGCAGCAAAAATCCAGGACCGACCAGAAATGAGCAGTTCTTC
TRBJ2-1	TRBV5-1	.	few	CASVGKAKFF	TGCGCCAGCGTGGGGAAAGCAAAGTTCTTC
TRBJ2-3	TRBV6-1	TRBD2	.	CASSEAERGYTDTQYF	TGTGCCAGCAGTGAAGCGGAGCGGGGGTACACAGATACGCAGTATTTT
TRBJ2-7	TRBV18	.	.	CASSPARNSYEQYF	TGTGCCAGCTCACCCGCGCGAAATTCCTACGAGCAGTACTTC
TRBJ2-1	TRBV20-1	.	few	CSARGQLNEQFF	TGCAGTGCTAGGGGCCAGCTCAATGAGCAGTTCTTC
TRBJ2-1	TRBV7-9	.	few	CASSPGMGPSYNEQFF	TGTGCCAGCAGCCCCGGAATGGGGCCCTCCTACAATGAGCAGTTCTTC
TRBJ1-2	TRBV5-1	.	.	CASSVDSNVYGYTF	TGCGCCAGCAGCGTGGACAGCAACGTATATGGCTACACCTTC
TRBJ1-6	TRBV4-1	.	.	CASSHPNGLKSPLHF	TGCGCCAGCAGCCATCCAAACGGGCTTAAATCACCCCTCCACTTT
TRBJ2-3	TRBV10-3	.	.	CATGVPDTDTQYF	TGTGCCACCGGGGTGCCAGACACAGATACGCAGTATTTT
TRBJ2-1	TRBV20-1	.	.	CSGWGRSSYNEQFF	TGCAGTGGGTGGGGGAGGAGCTCCTACAATGAGCAGTTCTTC
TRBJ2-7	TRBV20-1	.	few	CSADDRAHSYEQYF	TGCAGTGCAGACGATAGGGCCCACTCCTACGAGCAGTACTTC
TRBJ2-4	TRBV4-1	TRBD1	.	CASSQPTTGKKNIQYF	TGCGCCAGCAGCCAACCCACGACAGGGAAGAAAAACATTCAGTACTTC
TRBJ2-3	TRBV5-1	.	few	CASTWVDTQYF	TGCGCCAGCACCTGGGTGGATACGCAGTATTTT
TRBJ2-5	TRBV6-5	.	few	CASSYNRDETQYF	TGTGCCAGCAGTTACAACAGGGATGAGACCCAGTACTTC
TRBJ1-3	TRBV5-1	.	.	CASSFGATGNTIYF	TGCGCCAGCAGCTTCGGGGCGACTGGAAACACCATATATTTT